This TCR beta chain was observed in a study of blood T cell repertoires in COVID-19. As processed by the authors: Quantification of nucleated cells was approximated via reference gene primer amplification. Sequencing was performed with immunoSEQ multiplex PCR; in TCRdb, only in-frame clones are kept and a portion is missing. V, J and clone size are taken as reported in that table, and D and trimming were inferred from the DNA itself. Of 300,000 to 400,000 clones in the sample, approximately 88% were seen once. Germline V gene data show CDR1 as LGHDT and CDR2 as YNNKEL (reference sequence). V was shortened by 6 bases and J by 3 bases, with 15 bases between the two germline ends. The CDR3 sequence is 15 residues long.

What was sequenced was PBMCs or T cells enriched from blood (not recorded which). The V call is TRBV3-1 (or the pseudogene TRBV3-2), the J call TRBJ1-3; D gene unclear. The sequence was obtained from a woman aged 25 to 39 with acute COVID-19. The CDR3 region has the DNA TGTGCCAGCAGTCGACTGCCCGATAATGGAAACACCATATATTTT. Protein product: CASSRLPDNGNTIYF.